The text below deals with one TCR beta chain. Germline V gene lookup returns CDR1 MNHEY and CDR2 SVGEGT. This CDR3 has 19 amino acids. Trimming removed 3 bases from V and 0 bases from J, with 21 bases in between. The entry originates in a study of blood T cell repertoires in COVID-19. Study at large: Sample material is recorded as cDNA or gDNA derived from T cells, B-cell-depleted T cells, or PBMCs.

Ages ranged from roughly 18 to 100 years, with residence in about 23 US areas. Recovered status applied to Cohort 3 donors who had two consecutive negative PCRs. It also applied to those with clearance or with symptom resolution. This table comes from immunoSEQ multiplex PCR, and its TCRdb copy is limited to in-frame clones, with some not included. The data contain about 360,000 clones, roughly 86% of them singletons. The gene calls are TRBV6-2 or TRBV6-3 and TRBJ1-5, with D possibly TRBD1 on 6 matching bases. The material sequenced was PBMCs or T cells enriched from blood (not recorded which). The TCR comes from a man aged 25 to 40 who had recovered from COVID-19. Written as DNA, the CDR3 is TGTGCCAGCAGTTATGGAGTGGGAACAGGGTTCTATAGCAATCAGCCCCAGCATTTT. This translates into CASSYGVGTGFYSNQPQHF.